The clone carrying this TCR beta chain has a handful of counts. Antigen specificity is unknown. These data belong to a study of T cells in Graves' hyperthyroidism and ophthalmopathy. Researchers amplified the TCR beta CDR3 regions from RNA transcripts. In the first-round RT-PCR of the TCR CDR3, the HTBI primer set was used. From the multiplex PCR reads, TCRdb called clonotypes with MiXCR, one entry per CDR3 protein. The data contain about 400,000 distinct CDR3 sequences, approximately 15% of them singletons. Graves' hyperthyroidism qualified as stable when ophthalmopathy did not progress within 18 months. Diagnoses were made from clinical symptoms, serum measures (thyroxine and TRAb), thyroid ultrasound and orbital computed tomography. The ends were cut back, 5 bases at V and 9 bases at J, with 14 bases in the middle. The germline V gene encodes CDR1 MDHEN and CDR2 SYDVKM. This CDR3 comprises 13 residues.

Overall study findings and caveats: Blood held most thyroid clonotypes expanded above 0.001 frequency.

Sequenced material: blood. V and J are TRBV28 and TRBJ1-5; D is perhaps TRBD1 (5 bases). This receptor was obtained from a woman in her twenties or thirties with Graves' hyperthyroidism. CDR3 in amino acids: CASSQTAIRPQHF. In DNA form, the CDR3 reads TGTGCCAGCAGTCAGACAGCAATCCGGCCCCAGCATTTT.